This T cell receptor beta chain was found in a study of early T cells in non-severe SARS-CoV-2 infection. In the study overall: Bulk RNA isolated from unsorted whole blood underwent sequencing; chains were not paired.

The protocol attached unique molecular identifiers to individual cDNA molecules. TCRdb fed the 5' RACE reads into MiXCR, producing one record per CDR3 protein. The sample has more than 65,000 distinct CDR3 sequences; roughly 13% are singletons. A remark on this clonotype: What it binds is not known.

The CDR3 covers 16 residues. V shed 5 bases, J shed 1 base, and the junction held 7 bases outside the gene matches. The V gene's germline CDR1 is SGHVS and CDR2 FQNEAQ. Whole-study findings and limits: VDJdb-based matching was biased toward anti-spike CD8 responses and missed private and CD4 specificities.

The material sequenced was whole blood. This chain connects TRBV7-8 to TRBJ1-4; 7 nucleotides agree with TRBD1. The sequence was obtained from an adult who was a healthcare worker with PCR-confirmed SARS-CoV-2 infection or an uninfected control (not recorded which). DNA of the CDR3: TGTGCCAGCAGCACCCACAGGGGTCAAACTAATGAAAAACTGTTTTTT. Amino acids: CASSTHRGQTNEKLFF.